The 7 T cell receptor beta chains presented below share a single source sample, sequenced in a study of blood T cell repertoires in COVID-19 (dated by TCRdb to 2018 to 2020). Library preparation was by the immunoSEQ multiplex PCR assay. TCRdb holds this immuneACCESS table with in-frame rearrangements only. Some clones are missing; in checked studies, unresolved V genes explain under half, and the rest has no known cause. The sample includes approximately 97,000 clones, with around 73% observed a single time. The ten largest clones add up to roughly 10% of the sample. The sequencing input was peripheral blood. The source of these receptors is a man aged 60 to 69 with active or convalescent COVID-19.

The V gene is TRBV19, the J gene TRBJ2-1, with 8 bases lining up with TRBD1. In germline, CDR1 is LNHDA, CDR2 SQIVND (reference sequence). CDR3 size: 15 residues. V dropped 4 bases and J dropped 2; count of bases not matched to a gene: 4. CDR3 sequence (DNA): TGTGCCAGTAGTACTCCCAGGGGGCCCTACAATGAGCAGTTCTTC. Amino acid sequence: CASSTPRGPYNEQFF. The variable domain in full, completed from reference TRBV19 and TRBJ2-1, reads DGGITQSPKYLFRKEGQNVTLSCEQNLNHDAMYWYRQDPGQGLRLIYYSQIVNDFQKGDIAEGYSVSREKKESFPLTVTSAQKNPTAFYLCASSTPRGPYNEQFFGPGTRLTVL.

The chain uses TRBV19 and TRBJ1-1; D gene ambiguous. V lost 3 bases and J 4 bases, leaving 9 bases between the germline ends. Germline V gene sequence: CDR1 LNHDA, CDR2 SQIVND (reference sequence). The CDR3 has 13 amino acids. The CDR3 protein is CASSMGRATEAFF. The CDR3 nucleotides are TGTGCCAGTAGTATGGGGAGGGCCACTGAAGCTTTCTTT.

The rearrangement joins TRBV7-8 to TRBJ2-1, with 9 bases aligning to TRBD2. Trimming at V came to 8 bases and at J to 10 bases, leaving 12 bases not matched to a gene. The germline V gene encodes CDR1 SGHVS and CDR2 FQNEAQ. The CDR3 is 14 amino acids. The CDR3 DNA is TGTGCCAGCGGCGCTTTAGGACTAGCGACCGAGCAGTTCTTC. It codes for CASGALGLATEQFF.

V and J are TRBV7-2 and TRBJ2-1; no definite D call. This CDR3 is 11 amino acids long. Germline V gives CDR1 SGHTA, CDR2 FQGNSA. With 3 bases removed from V and 12 bases from J, the gap between germline ends came to 9 bases. The chain's CDR3 is CASSLTKGQFF. The CDR3 nucleotides are TGTGCCAGCAGCTTGACAAAAGGGCAGTTCTTC.

This clone was counted once. This chain uses TRBV7-9 with TRBJ2-4, with D maybe TRBD2 (5 bases). This CDR3 comprises 15 residues. Trimming removed 5 bases from V and 6 bases from J, with 17 bases in between. Germline loops: CDR1 SEHNR, CDR2 FQNEAQ (reference sequence). The CDR3 nucleotides are TGTGCCAGCAGCCTGGTCGGGGAAACAGTAAACATTCAGTACTTC. Amino acid sequence: CASSLVGETVNIQYF.

V is TRBV28 and J is TRBJ2-7; no clear D gene. The ends were cut back, 1 base at V and 7 bases at J, with 5 bases in the middle. The CDR3 consists of 11 residues. CDR1 is MDHEN and CDR2 is SYDVKM in the germline V gene. The CDR3 DNA follows: TGTGCCAGCAGTTTATCTCGGGAGCAGTACTTC. This sequence encodes CASSLSREQYF.

The V and J genes are TRBV5-1 and TRBJ2-1; TRBD1 aligns across 10 bases. This CDR3 region has 15 residues. CDR1 and CDR2 from the germline V gene are SGHRS and YFSETQ. V dropped 4 bases and J dropped 4; count of bases not matched to a gene: 5. The CDR3: CASSPGTGAYNEQFF. CDR3 sequence (DNA): TGCGCCAGCAGCCCCGGGACAGGGGCGTACAATGAGCAGTTCTTC.